This T cell receptor beta chain was recorded in a study of blood T cell repertoires in COVID-19 (dated by TCRdb to 2020 to 2022). Some background on the complete study: Recovered participants in ImmuneRACE Cohort 3 were defined as having two consecutive negative NP/OP PCR tests, clearance from a healthcare professional, or resolution of symptoms. The prospective study material was composed of cDNA or gDNA derived from T cells, B-cell-depleted T cells, or PBMCs. Samples were obtained from the ongoing ImmuneRACE study (first 160 participants) and from approximately 1,200 subjects provided by 6 global collaborators. The dataset comprised deeply sampled blood TCRbeta repertoires from subjects exposed to, actively infected with, or recovered from COVID-19. Samples from collaborators originated in the United States, Italy and Spain and spanned both the acute and convalescent phases of COVID-19. Sample metadata almost always included a de-identified subject ID, COVID-19 status, age in years and sex. The repertoires were made available in a free public database intended to serve as a resource for research on the immune response to SARS-CoV-2. Where HLA class I and class II types were available, the types were taken from metadata supplied by the sample provider, not from assay-based typing. Study-wide findings and limitations: The quantity of clinical and demographic metadata differed by source and by participant and was supplied without curation.

TCRbeta CDR3 regions were amplified from genomic DNA by means of the immunoSEQ Assay, a bias-controlled multiplex PCR. From the authors' description of their analysis: Within the assay, amplification of reference gene primers was used to estimate how many nucleated cells each sample contained. To quantify the absolute abundance of each unique TCRbeta CDR3 rearrangement, sequence reads were collapsed and filtered. Productive Simpson clonality was computed per sample as the square root of Simpson's diversity index over productive rearrangements. The table comes from immuneACCESS by way of TCRdb, which keeps in-frame sequences with V and J called. Part of the clones is missing from these tables; in studies checked, under half for an unresolved V gene and the rest for unknown reasons. The DNA gave D and trimming, while V, J and clone size come from that table. Present in this sample are some 300,000 clones, 88% of which were seen just once. The ten largest clonotypes hold around 2% of the sample.

A word on this clone: Its target antigen remains unknown. The sample holds no much larger clone one base away, and base qualities are not on file.

Participants in the prospective study were enrolled through a virtual design, were aged about 18 to 100 years, and lived in under 25 United States geographic areas. In the prospective study, participants were assigned to cohorts based on the clinical history participants reported in a screening survey and a study questionnaire. Mobile phlebotomists in the prospective study collected whole blood, serum and a nasopharyngeal or oropharyngeal swab from every participant. Participants in the prospective study had the option to provide additional blood draws and questionnaires over a roughly two-month period. Before DNA extraction, prospective study blood samples were shipped either frozen or at room temperature. The CDR3 spans 12 residues, from the cysteine through the phenylalanine. Only CDR3 DNA remains: 36 bases, in frame from the first base. The germline V gene gives CDR1 as SGHVS and CDR2 as FQNEAQ. V is clipped by 5 bases and J by 13 bases, and the sequence between their germline boundaries is 18 bases long.

The chain links TRBV7-8 with TRBJ2-7; a tentative D match to TRBD2 spans 6 bases. The sequence was obtained from a woman aged 55-69 years in a cohort exposed to, infected with or recovered from COVID-19 (not recorded which). Source material: PBMCs or T cells enriched from blood (not recorded which). The CDR3 sequence is CASSTTRDGRYF. The DNA sequence is TGTGCCAGCAGCACCACACGGGACGGGAGATACTTC.